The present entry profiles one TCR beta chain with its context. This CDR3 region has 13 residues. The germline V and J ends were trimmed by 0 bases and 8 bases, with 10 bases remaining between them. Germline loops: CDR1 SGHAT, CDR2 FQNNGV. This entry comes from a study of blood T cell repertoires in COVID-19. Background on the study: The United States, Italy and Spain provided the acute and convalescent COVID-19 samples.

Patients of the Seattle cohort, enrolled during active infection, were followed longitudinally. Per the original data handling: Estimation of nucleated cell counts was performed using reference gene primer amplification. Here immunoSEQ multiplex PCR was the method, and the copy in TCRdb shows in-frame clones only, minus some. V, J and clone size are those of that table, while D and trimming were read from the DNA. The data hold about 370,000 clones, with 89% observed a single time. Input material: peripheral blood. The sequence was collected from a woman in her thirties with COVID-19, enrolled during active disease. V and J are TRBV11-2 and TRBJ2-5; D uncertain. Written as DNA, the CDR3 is TGTGCCAGCAGCTTAGATCGGTACGCCACCCAGTACTTC. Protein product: CASSLDRYATQYF. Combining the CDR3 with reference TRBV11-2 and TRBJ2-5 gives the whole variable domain EAGVAQSPRYKIIEKRQSVAFWCNPISGHATLYWYQQILGQGPKLLIQFQNNGVVDDSQLPKDRFSAERLKGVDSTLKIQPAKLEDSAVYLCASSLDRYATQYFGPGTRLLVL.